Reported below is one T cell receptor (beta chain). These data belong to a study of metastatic and nonmetastatic thyroid tumors. TCRdb redid the clone calls on the PCR reads using MiXCR. The table shows 43,000 or so clones, with about 15% occurring only once. Trimming took off 5 bases at V and 7 bases at J, with 21 bases between the two ends. The CDR3 loop spans 17 amino acids. Germline assignment: CDR1 LNHDA and CDR2 SQIVND (reference sequence). No treatment of any kind had been given to any patient before thyroid surgery. J is TRBJ1-6 and V is TRBV19, with a tentative D call TRBD1 (5 bases). Sequencing was done on a sample of blood. The receptor was derived from a female donor with papillary thyroid cancer or a benign thyroid nodule (not recorded which). Some clones in this sample may be carry-over from other donors' samples. The chain's CDR3 is CASSRSKGPRRNSPLHF. The DNA of the CDR3 is TGTGCCAGTAGTCGATCTAAGGGACCCCGGAGGAATTCACCCCTCCACTTT.